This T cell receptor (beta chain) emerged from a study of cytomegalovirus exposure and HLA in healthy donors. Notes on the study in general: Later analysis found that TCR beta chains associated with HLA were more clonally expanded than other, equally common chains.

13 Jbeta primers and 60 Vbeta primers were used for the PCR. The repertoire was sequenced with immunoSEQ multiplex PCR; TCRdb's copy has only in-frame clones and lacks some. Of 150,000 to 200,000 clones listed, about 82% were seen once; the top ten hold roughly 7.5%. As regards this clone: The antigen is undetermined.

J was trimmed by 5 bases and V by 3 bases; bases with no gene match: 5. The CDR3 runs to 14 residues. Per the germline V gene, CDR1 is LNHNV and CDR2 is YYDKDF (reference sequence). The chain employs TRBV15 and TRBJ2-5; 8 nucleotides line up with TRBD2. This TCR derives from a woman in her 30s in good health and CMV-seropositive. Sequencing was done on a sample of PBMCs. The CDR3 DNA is TGTGCCACCAGCAGCGGGGGGGCCAGGGAGACCCAGTACTTC. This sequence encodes CATSSGGARETQYF.